This entry describes one T cell receptor (beta chain). Participant age was about 18 to 89 years, and participants resided in 25 or so US areas. Participants reported their clinical history, and cohort assignment relied on those reports. This table comes from immunoSEQ multiplex PCR, and its TCRdb copy is limited to in-frame clones, with some not included. The table lists over 200,000 clones, around 93% of them singletons. The sample comes from a study of blood T cell repertoires in COVID-19. Study overall: Collection of acute and convalescent COVID-19 samples took place in the United States, Italy and Spain.

The specimen sequenced was PBMCs or T cells enriched from blood (not recorded which). This sequence originates from a human donor in a cohort exposed to, infected with or recovered from COVID-19 (not recorded which). The donor label of this sample is uncertain.

In DNA form, the CDR3 reads TGTGCCAGCAGTCCCCTACTGAACACTGAAGCTTTCTTT. This sequence encodes CASSPLLNTEAFF. The chain is built from TRBV27 and TRBJ1-1; unclear D gene. This CDR3 has 13 residues. V lost 5 bases and J lost 0, with 7 bases in between. Germline CDR1 MNHEY, CDR2 SMNVEV (reference sequence).